The 17 T cell receptor beta chains below all came from one sample that was sequenced in a study of OX40 agonist ivuxolimab in advanced cancers. Assay used: immunoSEQ multiplex PCR; TCRdb lists only in-frame clones, some missing. The data show roughly 38,000 clones, around four fifths seen once. Sequencing used CD4+ or CD8+ T cells sorted from blood, obtained in a trial of the OX40 agonist ivuxolimab. The origin of the receptors is an adult with an advanced solid tumor such as melanoma, head and neck, liver or kidney cancer.

The V call is TRBV5-5, the J call TRBJ1-3; no firm D call. CDR1 and CDR2 (germline): SGHKS, YYEKEE (reference sequence). The V end lost 2 bases, the J end lost 0 bases, and 24 bases lay between the germline ends. The CDR3 length is 20 residues. CDR3 amino acids: CASSFEGNHDRKSSGNTIYF. The DNA of the CDR3 is TGTGCCAGCAGCTTCGAGGGCAACCATGACCGAAAAAGCTCTGGAAACACCATATATTTT.

The genes are TRBV7-9 and TRBJ2-5; no clear D gene. Germline CDR1 reads SEHNR; CDR2 reads FQNEAQ (reference sequence). The V end lost 5 bases, the J end lost 5 bases, and 12 bases lay between the germline ends. The CDR3 loop spans 13 amino acids. In DNA form, the CDR3 reads TGTGCCAGCAGCCCAATAGCCCGGGAGACCCAGTACTTC. It is translated as CASSPIARETQYF.

The chain has TRBV27 and TRBJ2-7; D assignment may be TRBD1 or TRBD2 (5 bases each). Deletions cut 5 bases from V and 0 bases from J, with 17 bases between. Looked up from germline, CDR1 is MNHEY and CDR2 is SMNVEV (reference sequence). This CDR3 comprises 16 residues. The CDR3 is CASSGWGRRGSYEQYF. As DNA, the CDR3 is TGTGCCAGCAGTGGTTGGGGGAGAAGAGGCTCCTACGAGCAGTACTTC.

The chain employs TRBV4-1 and TRBJ2-1, with 8 bases matching TRBD2. Losses at the gene ends were 2 bases for V and 7 bases for J; bases not matched to a gene: 13. This CDR3 contains 17 residues. Looked up from germline, CDR1 is MGHRA and CDR2 is YSYEKL. The DNA for the CDR3 is TGCGCCAGCAGCCAACCACGAGGGGGACTAGTTGTTAATGAGCAGTTCTTC. As protein: CASSQPRGGLVVNEQFF.

This chain connects TRBV7-6 to TRBJ1-1; D uncertain. The CDR3 runs 15 residues. Deletions cut 5 bases from V and 1 base from J, with 14 bases between. The germline CDR1 and CDR2 sequences are SGHVS and FNYEAQ. The DNA of the CDR3 is TGTGCCAGCAGCCCGACGGGCCCGGGGAACACTGAAGCTTTCTTT. As protein: CASSPTGPGNTEAFF.

The chain combines TRBV11-3 with TRBJ2-1; D is ambiguous. Germline V gene sequence: CDR1 SGHNT, CDR2 YENEEA. The CDR3 is 11 residues long. With 5 bases removed from V and 10 bases from J, the gap between germline ends came to 9 bases. The CDR3 nucleotides read TGTGCCAGCAGCCAACTGGGGGAGCAGTTCTTC. Translated, it gives CASSQLGEQFF.

The V and J genes are TRBV27 and TRBJ1-2; TRBD1 might be the D (5 bases). Germline CDR1 and CDR2: MNHEY and SMNVEV (reference sequence). Trimming removed 2 bases at V and 2 bases at J, with 9 bases between. The CDR3 is 14 residues long. The CDR3 sequence: CASSLQYRNYGYTF. CDR3 in DNA: TGTGCCAGCAGTTTACAATACAGGAACTATGGCTACACCTTC.

The chain is built from TRBV15 and TRBJ2-1; a possible D gene is TRBD2 (5 bases). The germline V gene has CDR1 LNHNV and CDR2 YYDKDF (reference sequence). V was pared by 3 bases and J by 15 bases, with 18 bases between. The CDR3 totals 13 residues. CDR3 residues: CATSRDQLGSTFF. The CDR3 coding sequence is TGTGCCACCAGCAGGGACCAGCTGGGGAGCACGTTCTTC. Using reference TRBV15 and TRBJ2-1 for the parts outside the CDR3, the full variable domain is DAMVIQNPRYQVTQFGKPVTLSCSQTLNHNVMYWYQQKSSQAPKLLFHYYDKDFNNEADTPDNFQSRRPNTSFCFLDIRSPGLGDTAMYLCATSRDQLGSTFFGPGTRLTVL.

The genes are TRBV9 and TRBJ2-7; D unresolved. CDR3 length: 16 residues. Between the trimmed V and J ends, which lost 4 bases and 5 bases, there was a span of 22 bases. Germline V gives CDR1 SGDLS, CDR2 YYNGEE. The CDR3 loop is CASSLRGVAVLDEQYF. The CDR3 coding sequence is TGTGCCAGCAGCCTCCGTGGAGTAGCTGTTTTGGACGAGCAGTACTTC.

This clone was seen a few times. This rearrangement joins TRBV28 to TRBJ2-5; D is perhaps TRBD1 (5 bases). The CDR3 has 16 amino acids. Germline lookup yields CDR1 MDHEN and CDR2 SYDVKM. Trimming stripped 3 bases from V and 5 bases from J, with 19 bases between. Here the CDR3 reads CASSFYRTPRAETQYF. In DNA, the CDR3 is TGTGCCAGCAGTTTTTACAGGACCCCTAGAGCGGAGACCCAGTACTTC.

The V call is TRBV11-3, the J call TRBJ2-3; D not resolved. The CDR3 length is 14 residues. V lost 1 base and J 6 bases, leaving 11 bases between the germline ends. Germline assignment: CDR1 SGHNT and CDR2 YENEEA. DNA for the CDR3: TGTGCCAGCAGCTTAGGTGGGGTGAGGGATACGCAGTATTTT. Protein product: CASSLGGVRDTQYF.

The chain couples TRBV18 to TRBJ1-1; weak D call: TRBD1 (5 bases). The CDR3 consists of 14 residues. Germline CDR1 reads KGHSH; CDR2 reads LQKENI. V was trimmed by 0 bases and J by 4 bases, leaving 9 bases between them. The CDR3 DNA sequence: TGTGCCAGCTCACCACCGGGGGATCGCACTGAAGCTTTCTTT. Protein product: CASSPPGDRTEAFF.

This clone was recorded once. The rearrangement links TRBV11-2 to TRBJ1-1, with TRBD1 as a possible D gene (5 bases). V lost 5 bases, J lost 2 bases, and 12 bases lay in between. The CDR3 totals 14 residues. Germline V lookup: CDR1 SGHAT, CDR2 FQNNGV. In nucleotides, the CDR3 is TGTGCCAGCAGCCCCCGGGACCGAAACACTGAAGCTTTCTTT. Its translation is CASSPRDRNTEAFF.

The V and J genes are TRBV6-5 and TRBJ2-5; a weak D match, TRBD2 (6 bases). V was pared by 6 bases and J by 0 bases, with 11 bases between. The CDR3 totals 14 residues. Looked up from germline, CDR1 is MNHEY and CDR2 is SVGAGI. CDR3: CASSYSSDQETQYF. The DNA of the CDR3 is TGTGCCAGCAGCTATTCTAGCGACCAAGAGACCCAGTACTTC.

This rearrangement joins TRBV7-2 to TRBJ2-1; the match to TRBD2 covers 12 bases. Germline CDR1 and CDR2: SGHTA and FQGNSA. Losses at the gene ends were 5 bases for V and 10 bases for J; bases not matched to a gene: 9. This CDR3 spans 15 amino acids. The CDR3 reads CASSPAGLAGREQFF. CDR3 bases: TGTGCCAGCAGCCCCGCGGGACTAGCGGGTAGGGAGCAGTTCTTC.

The genes are TRBV9 and TRBJ2-4, with TRBD2 matching over 8 bases. The ends lost 0 bases at V and 7 bases at J; junction bases unmatched: 6. In germline, CDR1 is SGDLS, CDR2 YYNGEE. This CDR3 has 15 amino acids. The CDR3 region has the DNA TGTGCCAGCAGCGTAGAGTTAGCGGGGCCTAACATTCAGTACTTC. It specifies CASSVELAGPNIQYF.

The rearrangement joins TRBV18 to TRBJ2-7, with 9 bases lining up with TRBD1. Germline V lookup: CDR1 KGHSH, CDR2 LQKENI. This CDR3 has 14 amino acids. V shed 3 bases, J shed 3 bases, and the junction held 3 bases outside the gene matches. CDR3 coding DNA: TGTGCCAGCTCACCTCGACAGGGGGTCTACGAGCAGTACTTC. This gives the protein CASSPRQGVYEQYF.